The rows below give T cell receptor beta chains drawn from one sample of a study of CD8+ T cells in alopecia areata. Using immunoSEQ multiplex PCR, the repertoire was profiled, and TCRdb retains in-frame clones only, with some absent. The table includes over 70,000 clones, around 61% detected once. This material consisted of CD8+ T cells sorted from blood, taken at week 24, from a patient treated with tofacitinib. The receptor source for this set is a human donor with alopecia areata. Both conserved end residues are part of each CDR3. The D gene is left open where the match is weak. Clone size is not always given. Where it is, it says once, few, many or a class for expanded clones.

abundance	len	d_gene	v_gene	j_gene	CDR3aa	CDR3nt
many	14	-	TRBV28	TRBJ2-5	CASSGRGSKETQYF	TGTGCCAGCAGCGGGAGAGGCTCGAAAGAGACCCAGTACTTC
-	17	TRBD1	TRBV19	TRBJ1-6	CASSGPPGGTYNSPLHF	TGTGCCAGTAGCGGGCCGCCAGGGGGGACCTATAATTCACCCCTCCACTTT
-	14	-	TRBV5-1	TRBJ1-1	CASSSGPLPTEAFF	TGCGCCAGCAGCTCCGGGCCCCTTCCCACTGAAGCTTTCTTT
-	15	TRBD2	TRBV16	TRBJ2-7	CASSQSGLSMYEQYF	TGTGCCAGCAGCCAGTCGGGACTAAGTATGTACGAGCAGTACTTC
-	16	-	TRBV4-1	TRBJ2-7	CASSQSAGTLFYEQYF	TGCGCCAGCAGCCAATCGGCCGGAACCCTCTTCTACGAGCAGTACTTC
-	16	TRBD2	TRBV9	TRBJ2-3	CASSHSGGGGTDTQYF	TGTGCCAGCAGCCACAGCGGGGGGGGTGGCACAGATACGCAGTATTTT
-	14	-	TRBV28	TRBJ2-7	CASSLGRSSYEQYF	TGTGCCAGCAGTTTGGGGCGGAGCTCCTACGAGCAGTACTTC
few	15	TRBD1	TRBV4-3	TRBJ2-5	CASSLGTGDQETQYF	TGCGCCAGCAGCCTCGGGACAGGGGACCAAGAGACCCAGTACTTC
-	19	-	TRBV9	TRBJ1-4	CASRYRGQGRWWADEKLFF	TGTGCCAGCCGCTATAGGGGCCAAGGGCGCTGGTGGGCGGATGAAAAACTGTTTTTT
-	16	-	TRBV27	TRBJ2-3	CASSLSGVRGTDTQYF	TGTGCCAGCAGTTTATCAGGGGTCCGCGGCACAGATACGCAGTATTTT
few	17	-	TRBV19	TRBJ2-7	CASSIAIRVDGHYEQYF	TGTGCCAGTAGTATTGCGATCCGAGTGGACGGACACTACGAGCAGTACTTC
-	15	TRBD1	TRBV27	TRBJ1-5	CASTATGGSNQPQHF	TGTGCCAGCACCGCGACAGGGGGCAGCAATCAGCCCCAGCATTTT
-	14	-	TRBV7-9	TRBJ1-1	CASSPVQVNTEAFF	TGTGCCAGCAGCCCCGTTCAGGTGAACACTGAAGCTTTCTTT
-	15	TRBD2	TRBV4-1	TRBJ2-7	CASSQVLAGKYEQYF	TGCGCCAGCAGCCAGGTACTAGCGGGGAAATACGAGCAGTACTTC
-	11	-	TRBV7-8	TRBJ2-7	CASSPAYEQYF	TGTGCCAGCAGTCCTGCCTACGAGCAGTACTTC
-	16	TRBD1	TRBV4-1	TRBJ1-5	CASSQEQGGFNQPQHF	TGCGCCAGCAGCCAAGAACAGGGGGGATTCAATCAGCCCCAGCATTTT
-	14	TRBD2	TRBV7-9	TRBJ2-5	CASSHPSGIGTQYF	TGTGCCAGCAGCCACCCTAGCGGGATTGGGACCCAGTACTTC
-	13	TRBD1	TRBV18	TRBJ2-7	CASSSGGAHEQYF	TGTGCCAGCTCATCAGGGGGCGCCCACGAGCAGTACTTC
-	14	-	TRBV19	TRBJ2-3	CARKDSQVTDTQYF	TGTGCCAGAAAGGACAGTCAGGTCACAGATACGCAGTATTTT
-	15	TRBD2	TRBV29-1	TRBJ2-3	CSVEGTSGRSDTQYF	TGCAGCGTTGAGGGGACTAGCGGGAGATCAGATACGCAGTATTTT
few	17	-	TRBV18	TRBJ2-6	CASSPASRIEWANVLTF	TGTGCCAGCTCACCGGCCTCTCGTATTGAGTGGGCCAACGTCCTGACTTTC
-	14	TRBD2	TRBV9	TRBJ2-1	CASSAGLAANEQFF	TGTGCCAGCAGCGCTGGACTAGCGGCAAATGAGCAGTTCTTC
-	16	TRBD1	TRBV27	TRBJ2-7	CASSSLITGDLGEQYF	TGTGCCAGCAGTTCTCTCATCACAGGGGACCTAGGCGAGCAGTACTTC
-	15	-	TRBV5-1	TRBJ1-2	CASRGEQGLLYGYTF	TGCGCCAGCAGAGGGGAACAGGGACTTCTCTATGGCTACACCTTC
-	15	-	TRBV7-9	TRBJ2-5	CASSPPRGGRETQYF	TGTGCCAGCAGCCCCCCTAGGGGGGGCAGGGAGACCCAGTACTTC
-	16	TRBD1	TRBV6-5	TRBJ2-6	CASSYPTGSGANVLTF	TGTGCCAGCAGTTACCCGACAGGGTCCGGGGCCAACGTCCTGACTTTC
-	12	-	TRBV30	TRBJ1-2	CAWSVLGRIKTF	TGTGCCTGGAGTGTACTTGGCAGGATAAAAACATTC
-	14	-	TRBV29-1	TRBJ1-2	CSVVDRGDLYGYTF	TGCAGCGTTGTCGACCGGGGGGATCTGTATGGCTACACCTTC
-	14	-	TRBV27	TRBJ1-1	CASRPLEGNTEAFF	TGTGCCAGCAGACCTCTAGAGGGTAACACTGAAGCTTTCTTT
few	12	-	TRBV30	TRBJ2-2	CAWSVLTGELFF	TGTGCCTGGAGTGTACTCACCGGGGAGCTGTTTTTT
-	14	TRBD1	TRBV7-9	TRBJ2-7	CASSFGQDSYEQYF	TGTGCCAGCAGCTTTGGACAGGACTCCTACGAGCAGTACTTC
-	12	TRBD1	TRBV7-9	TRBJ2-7	CASSLTGYEQYF	TGTGCCAGCAGCCTGACAGGGTACGAGCAGTACTTC
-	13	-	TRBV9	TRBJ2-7	CASGQGPAYEQYF	TGTGCCTCTGGACAAGGCCCAGCCTACGAGCAGTACTTC
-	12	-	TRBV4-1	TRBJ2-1	CASSHDSGEQFF	TGCGCCAGCAGCCATGACAGCGGTGAGCAGTTCTTC
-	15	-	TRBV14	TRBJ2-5	CASSRTGRLRETQYF	TGTGCCAGCAGCCGGACGGGACGGCTAAGGGAGACCCAGTACTTC
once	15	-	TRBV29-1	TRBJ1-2	CSVEGQARGGYGYTF	TGCAGCGTTGAAGGTCAGGCCAGGGGAGGCTATGGCTACACCTTC
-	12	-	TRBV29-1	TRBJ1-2	CSVDAAVYGYTF	TGCAGCGTTGATGCGGCAGTCTATGGCTACACCTTC
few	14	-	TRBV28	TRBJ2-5	CASSLRVDVETQYF	TGTGCCAGCAGTTTGCGGGTCGATGTGGAGACCCAGTACTTC
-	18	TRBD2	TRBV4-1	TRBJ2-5	CASSQGVRGGGAAETQYF	TGCGCCAGCAGCCAAGGAGTTAGGGGCGGGGGGGCCGCTGAGACCCAGTACTTC
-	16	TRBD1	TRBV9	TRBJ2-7	CASSVGSGQGSYEQYF	TGTGCCAGCAGCGTCGGTTCGGGACAGGGTTCCTACGAGCAGTACTTC
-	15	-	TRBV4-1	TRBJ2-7	CASSRQGTNFGEQYF	TGCGCCAGCAGCCGCCAGGGGACAAACTTCGGCGAGCAGTACTTC
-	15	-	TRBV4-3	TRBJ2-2	CASSQDRTGSGELFF	TGCGCCAGCAGCCAAGATAGGACGGGATCGGGGGAGCTGTTTTTT
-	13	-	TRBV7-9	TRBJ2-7	CASSGQSTYEQYF	TGTGCCAGCAGTGGACAGAGCACCTACGAGCAGTACTTC
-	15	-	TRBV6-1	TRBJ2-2	CASSDHVGSTGELFF	TGTGCCAGCAGTGACCACGTCGGGAGCACCGGGGAGCTGTTTTTT
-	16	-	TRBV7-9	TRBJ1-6	CASSLGRSRAASPLHF	TGTGCCAGCAGCTTAGGTAGGAGTCGGGCGGCTTCACCCCTCCACTTT